Described below is a single T cell receptor beta chain sequence and its context. The sample belongs to a study of blood T cell repertoires in COVID-19. Overall study: Acute and convalescent COVID-19 samples came from the United States, Italy and Spain. Nucleic acid was either cDNA or gDNA, and it came from T cells, B-cell-depleted T cells, or PBMCs.

In the study's own analysis: Counts of nucleated cells, estimated from reference gene primer amplification, were obtained. Sequencing was performed with immunoSEQ multiplex PCR; in TCRdb, only in-frame clones are kept and a portion is missing. Clone size and V and J calls were adopted from that table, with D and trimming inferred from the DNA. The repertoire holds 70,000 to 90,000 clones, with 78% as singletons. The CDR3 runs 18 residues. The trim removed 0 bases at V and 5 bases at J, leaving 11 bases unmatched. The germline CDR1 and CDR2 sequences are SGDLS and YYNGEE. The sequence was collected from a human donor in a cohort sampled during active COVID-19. The material sequenced was peripheral blood. The genes are TRBV9 and TRBJ2-4; 10 nucleotides agree with TRBD2. The CDR3 region has the DNA TGTGCCAGCAGCGTAGCTAGCGGGGGCCTCCCGAGGGAAAACATTCAGTACTTC. It encodes CASSVASGGLPRENIQYF.